One sample yielded the 30 T cell receptor beta chains listed below, sequenced in a study of blood T cell repertoires in COVID-19. Sequenced by immunoSEQ multiplex PCR; TCRdb stores in-frame clones only, minus some. This table holds roughly 150,000 clones, about 85% found once. Source material: peripheral blood. The receptors were sampled from an elderly man with COVID-19, enrolled during active disease.

This sequence joins TRBV4-2 and TRBJ1-2; TRBD1 matches at 8 bases. Germline V gene sequence: CDR1 LGHNA, CDR2 YNFKEQ. J gave up 2 bases and V 3 bases, and 5 bases lay outside the gene matches. This CDR3 contains 15 residues. Written as DNA, the CDR3 is TGTGCCAGCAGCCACCCGGGACAGGCGAACTATGGCTACACCTTC. Amino acid sequence: CASSHPGQANYGYTF.

The chain employs TRBV7-9 and TRBJ2-3, with 7 bases matching TRBD2. V shed 3 bases and J 3 bases; nucleotides not matched to a gene: 6. Germline lookup yields CDR1 SEHNR and CDR2 FQNEAQ (reference sequence). There are 15 residues in the CDR3. This CDR3 is CASSFDVGGTDTQYF. As DNA, the CDR3 is TGTGCCAGCAGCTTCGATGTGGGGGGGACAGATACGCAGTATTTT.

This chain joins TRBV11-1 and TRBJ1-1; 7 bases line up with TRBD1. The CDR3 length is 15 residues. The trim removed 5 bases at V and 0 bases at J, leaving 6 bases unmatched. Germline CDR1 and CDR2: SGHAT and FQDESV (reference sequence). CDR3 loop: CASSARQGLNTEAFF. CDR3 coding DNA: TGTGCCAGCAGCGCCCGACAGGGTTTGAACACTGAAGCTTTCTTT.

The rearrangement uses TRBV4-1 and TRBJ2-3; 10 bases map to TRBD2. The CDR3 totals 16 residues. Per germline, CDR1 MGHRA and CDR2 YSYEKL. Trimming removed 0 bases from V and 4 bases from J; junction bases left unmatched: 4. The CDR3 is CASSQDPSGGPDTQYF. The CDR3 DNA follows: TGCGCCAGCAGCCAAGATCCTAGCGGGGGTCCAGATACGCAGTATTTT.

The V and J genes are TRBV11-2 and TRBJ1-5; 7 nucleotides match TRBD1. Germline trimming cut 5 bases from V and 7 bases from J; bases unmatched to any gene: 8. CDR3 size: 14 residues. The V gene's germline CDR1 is SGHAT and CDR2 FQNNGV. CDR3 sequence (DNA): TGTGCCAGCAGCCCGACAGGGACGGGGCAGCCCCAGCATTTT. This encodes CASSPTGTGQPQHF. Looking up the rest from reference TRBV11-2 and TRBJ1-5 gives the full variable domain: EAGVAQSPRYKIIEKRQSVAFWCNPISGHATLYWYQQILGQGPKLLIQFQNNGVVDDSQLPKDRFSAERLKGVDSTLKIQPAKLEDSAVYLCASSPTGTGQPQHFGDGTRLSIL.

Written as DNA, the CDR3 is TGTGCCAGCAGCCAGGGACCCATTGGAGGGGATGAAAAACTGTTTTTT. Residues: CASSQGPIGGDEKLFF. The rearrangement uses TRBV11-2 and TRBJ1-4, with D possibly TRBD1 on 5 matching bases. Germline V CDR1 and CDR2: SGHAT, FQNNGV. Deletions cut 5 bases from V and 6 bases from J, with 19 bases between. CDR3 size: 16 residues.

This clone was seen a handful of times. The chain employs TRBV7-9 and TRBJ1-2; TRBD1 matches 7 bases. The CDR3 is made up of 13 amino acids. V lost 5 bases and J lost 12; bases outside the gene matches: 12. The germline V gene has CDR1 SEHNR and CDR2 FQNEAQ (reference sequence). CDR3 bases: TGTGCCAGCAGCGAATTACGACAGGGAGAAGACACCTTC. Protein product: CASSELRQGEDTF.

The V and J genes are TRBV5-4 and TRBJ1-4, with no clear D. V was clipped by 3 bases and J by 0 bases, with 12 bases between them. The CDR3 has 16 amino acids. The V gene's germline CDR1 is SGHNT and CDR2 YYREEE (reference sequence). The CDR3 spells CASSSTGGATNEKLFF. The CDR3 coding sequence is TGTGCCAGCAGCTCCACGGGCGGGGCAACTAATGAAAAACTGTTTTTT.

Written as DNA, the CDR3 is TGTGCCAGCAGTTTGGAGGGGCTGGCCCTCCACTTT. Translating gives CASSLEGLALHF. The chain couples TRBV12-3 or TRBV12-4 to TRBJ1-6; D is perhaps TRBD1 (5 bases). V lost 3 bases, J lost 14 bases, and 11 bases lay in between. CDR3 length: 12 residues.

The gene calls are TRBV4-1 and TRBJ1-6; D not certain. This CDR3 region has 13 residues. The ends were cut back, 2 bases at V and 10 bases at J, with 9 bases in the middle. In germline, CDR1 is MGHRA, CDR2 YSYEKL. CDR3: CASSQRRESPLHF. The DNA of the CDR3 is TGCGCCAGCAGCCAAAGAAGGGAGTCACCCCTCCACTTT.

The chain couples TRBV5-4 to TRBJ1-4, with 7 bases fitting TRBD1. After removal of 4 bases from V and 4 bases from J, the junction contained 7 bases not matched to a gene. The germline gives CDR1 SGHNT, CDR2 YYREEE (reference sequence). This CDR3 comprises 15 residues. The CDR3 is CASSPGTADNEKLFF. The CDR3 DNA reads as TGTGCCAGCAGCCCTGGGACAGCTGATAATGAAAAACTGTTTTTT.

The chain combines TRBV2 with TRBJ1-2, with 7 nucleotides matching TRBD1. CDR1 is SNHLY and CDR2 is FYNNEI in the germline V gene. V lost 6 bases and J lost 4; bases outside the gene matches: 11. The length of the CDR3 is 15 residues. The CDR3 nucleotides read TGTGCCAGCAGGGGGCAGACAGGGCCCTCCTATGGCTACACCTTC. Its protein is CASRGQTGPSYGYTF.

The rearrangement joins TRBV3-1 (or the pseudogene TRBV3-2) to TRBJ1-3, with D possibly being TRBD1 (5 bases). The germline V and J ends were trimmed by 0 bases and 0 bases, with 12 bases remaining between them. The CDR3 is 17 residues long. Germline V gene lookup returns CDR1 LGHDT and CDR2 YNNKEL (reference sequence). CDR3 sequence: CASSQDRGWVSGNTIYF. The CDR3 bases are TGTGCCAGCAGCCAAGATCGGGGGTGGGTCTCTGGAAACACCATATATTTT.

V is TRBV10-3 and J is TRBJ1-2; TRBD1 agrees at 9 bases. J was trimmed by 5 bases and V by 3 bases; bases with no gene match: 7. From germline, CDR1 is ENHRY and CDR2 SYGVKD. This CDR3 contains 15 residues. For the CDR3, the DNA is TGTGCCATCAGTGAAAGGAAGGACAGGGGTTATGGCTACACCTTC. Translation gives CAISERKDRGYGYTF.

V usage is TRBV5-1 and J usage is TRBJ2-5; 9 bases line up with TRBD2. Looked up from germline, CDR1 is SGHRS and CDR2 is YFSETQ. V gave up 0 bases and J gave up 5 bases; unmatched junction bases: 5. The CDR3 runs to 15 residues. The CDR3 DNA is TGCGCCAGCAGCTTGGCCGGGACTAGCTATGAGACCCAGTACTTC. Translation: CASSLAGTSYETQYF.

This chain joins TRBV19 and TRBJ2-2; D is possibly TRBD2 (5 bases). Between the trimmed V and J ends, which lost 2 bases and 4 bases, there was a span of 8 bases. Germline V gene lookup returns CDR1 LNHDA and CDR2 SQIVND (reference sequence). This CDR3 region has 14 residues. The CDR3 region has the DNA TGTGCCAGTAGTATAACGGGGATCACCGGGGAGCTGTTTTTT. Encoded protein: CASSITGITGELFF.

The rearrangement uses TRBV6-6 and TRBJ1-3; 9 nucleotides align to TRBD1. Looked up from germline, CDR1 is MNHNY and CDR2 is SVGAGI (reference sequence). The CDR3 sequence is 16 residues long. The ends lost 7 bases at V and 0 bases at J; junction bases unmatched: 7. This chain's CDR3 is CASTLDRGASGNTIYF. The CDR3 nucleotides read TGTGCCAGCACCCTCGACAGGGGGGCCTCTGGAAACACCATATATTTT.

The chain combines TRBV9 with TRBJ2-1; 9 positions match TRBD1. Germline CDR1 reads SGDLS; CDR2 reads YYNGEE. The junction had 11 bases not matched to a gene; V was cut back by 5 bases and J by 8 bases. The CDR3 is made up of 15 amino acids. The CDR3 loop is CASSHRQGGSDEQFF. CDR3 sequence (DNA): TGTGCCAGCAGTCATAGACAGGGGGGTTCCGATGAGCAGTTCTTC.

In its sample, this clone was seen a few times. The chain is built from TRBV4-2 and TRBJ1-4, with 9 bases fitting TRBD1. V was pared by 4 bases and J by 7 bases, with 7 bases of the junction left unmatched. The germline CDR1 and CDR2 sequences are LGHNA and YNFKEQ. This CDR3 is built from 15 residues. CDR3 residues: CASSLLPTGGEKLFF. The DNA for the CDR3 is TGTGCCAGCAGCCTTCTCCCGACAGGGGGTGAAAAACTGTTTTTT.

The chain joins TRBV7-3 to TRBJ2-2; perhaps TRBD1 as D (6 bases). Germline CDR1 and CDR2: SGHTA and FQGTGA. This CDR3 contains 16 residues. V shed 5 bases and J shed 0 bases, with 13 bases lying between them. The CDR3 region has the DNA TGTGCCAGCAGCGCTGTGGGGGCCGCGAACACCGGGGAGCTGTTTTTT. Translation gives CASSAVGAANTGELFF.

V gene TRBV3-1 (or the pseudogene TRBV3-2) combines with J gene TRBJ2-5, with 7 positions matching TRBD2. Germline-derived CDR1 and CDR2 are LGHDT and YNNKEL (reference sequence). V was clipped by 3 bases and J by 4 bases; unmatched bases: 5. The CDR3 sequence is 14 residues long. DNA of the CDR3: TGTGCCAGCAGCCACCTGACTAGCAGAGAGACCCAGTACTTC. Its translation: CASSHLTSRETQYF.

The CDR3 spells CASSLSGTGFNQPQHF. Here the CDR3 DNA reads TGTGCCAGCAGTTTATCAGGGACAGGATTCAATCAGCCCCAGCATTTT. This chain uses TRBV27 with TRBJ1-5; 8 nucleotides line up with TRBD1. The CDR3 spans 16 residues. With 0 bases clipped from V and 3 bases from J, the junction kept 4 bases outside the gene matches. Germline V lookup: CDR1 MNHEY, CDR2 SMNVEV (reference sequence).

The CDR3 nucleotides are TGTGCCAGCAGTTACGAGAGCCAAGAGACCCAGTACTTC. It yields the protein CASSYESQETQYF. The chain has TRBV6-2 or TRBV6-3 and TRBJ2-5, with D unresolved. The V and J ends lost 2 bases and 1 base respectively, with 5 bases between them. The CDR3 is made up of 13 amino acids. Germline values: CDR1 MNHEY, CDR2 SVGEGT.

The chain employs TRBV5-1 and TRBJ2-2, with a possible D match to TRBD2 (6 bases). This CDR3 spans 16 amino acids. Germline lookup yields CDR1 SGHRS and CDR2 YFSETQ. Trimming pared 3 bases from V and 0 bases from J, leaving 12 bases between. The CDR3 here is CASSSRPGANTGELFF. The CDR3 region has the DNA TGCGCCAGCAGCTCCCGACCGGGGGCGAACACCGGGGAGCTGTTTTTT.

The chain links TRBV7-9 to TRBJ2-1; 10 bases match TRBD1. V lost 5 bases to trimming and J lost 2 bases; unmatched junction nucleotides: 6. This CDR3 is built from 16 residues. Germline CDR1 and CDR2: SEHNR and FQNEAQ (reference sequence). The CDR3 nucleotides are TGTGCCAGCAGCCCCTGGGACAGGGGCCCCTACAATGAGCAGTTCTTC. The encoded protein is CASSPWDRGPYNEQFF.

The chain joins TRBV28 to TRBJ1-1; no reliable D call. V lost 8 bases and J 0 bases, leaving 10 bases between the germline ends. The CDR3 totals 13 residues. The germline V gene encodes CDR1 MDHEN and CDR2 SYDVKM. CDR3 loop: CASRLALNTEAFF. CDR3 nucleotide sequence: TGTGCCAGCCGTCTAGCCTTGAACACTGAAGCTTTCTTT.

The rearrangement joins TRBV18 to TRBJ2-1, with a weak D call TRBD2 (6 bases). The CDR3 totals 18 residues. V dropped 4 bases and J dropped 0 bases, with 19 bases sitting between them. Germline V CDR1 and CDR2: KGHSH, LQKENI. This chain's CDR3 is CASSRSGLPSSSYNEQFF. CDR3 in DNA: TGTGCCAGCTCACGGTCGGGACTCCCCTCCAGCTCCTACAATGAGCAGTTCTTC.

The gene calls are TRBV7-2 and TRBJ2-1, with 11 positions matching TRBD2. Germline V gene data show CDR1 as SGHTA and CDR2 as FQGNSA. V lost 5 bases and J lost 5; bases outside the gene matches: 5. This CDR3 contains 15 residues. The CDR3 region is CASSQLAGDHNEQFF. The CDR3 coding sequence is TGTGCCAGCAGCCAACTAGCGGGGGACCACAATGAGCAGTTCTTC.

The V call is TRBV4-1, the J call TRBJ1-2, with TRBD1 identical over 10 bases. This CDR3 contains 21 residues. From germline, CDR1 is MGHRA and CDR2 YSYEKL. J gave up 3 bases and V 2 bases, and 21 bases lay outside the gene matches. The CDR3 region has the DNA TGCGCCAGCAGCCAACCAATGGGCAGTCGCCGGGACAGGGGAATTGACTATGGCTACACCTTC. Translating it yields CASSQPMGSRRDRGIDYGYTF.

The J gene is TRBJ1-4, the V gene TRBV23-1; D is unclear. TRBV23-1 belongs to the ORF category, with a function that is uncertain. The CDR3 has 18 residues. Between the trimmed V and J ends, which lost 0 bases and 3 bases, there was a span of 17 bases. The CDR3 nucleotides are TGCGCCAGCAGTCAATCGCTATCCGATGGTGACTCTAATGAAAAACTGTTTTTT. Residues: CASSQSLSDGDSNEKLFF.